This T cell receptor (beta chain) was documented in a study of T cell responses to AZD1222 COVID-19 vaccine. Study-wide results and caveats: Repertoire sampling happened only post peak T cell response.

Germline CDR1 reads MGHRA; CDR2 reads YSYEKL. J was trimmed by 4 bases and V by 2 bases; bases with no gene match: 8. This CDR3 region has 18 residues. Details on this clone: Its specificity is not known.

Assay: immunoSEQ multiplex PCR; the TCRdb copy retains only in-frame clones and omits some. The sample lists 90,000 to 120,000 clones, 91% occurring once. The material sequenced was peripheral blood, taken on day 0 of AZD1222 vaccination. The origin of this receptor is an adult in good health. The V gene is TRBV4-1, the J gene TRBJ2-2; TRBD2 matches 12 bases. CDR3 DNA: TGCGCCAGCAGCCAACTTCTAGCGGGGGGGCCGATCACCGGGGAGCTGTTTTTT. Protein product: CASSQLLAGGPITGELFF.